The 5 T cell receptor beta chains below come from one sample, sequenced in a study of T cells in Graves' hyperthyroidism and ophthalmopathy. Amplification targeted TCR beta CDR3 regions from RNA transcripts. The HTBI primer set drove a first-round RT-PCR of the TCR CDR3. From the multiplex PCR reads, TCRdb called clonotypes with MiXCR, one entry per CDR3 protein. The sample lists 600,000 to 800,000 distinct CDR3 sequences, approximately 36% seen once, with 31% in the top ten. The material sequenced was blood. Source of these receptors: a woman aged 40-49 years with Graves' hyperthyroidism.

At least ten counts were recorded for this clonotype. This chain joins TRBV19 and TRBJ1-1, with D perhaps matching TRBD1 (6 bases). The CDR3 runs 14 residues. Germline V gives CDR1 LNHDA, CDR2 SQIVND (reference sequence). V lost 5 bases, J lost 8 bases, and 18 bases lay in between. The CDR3 DNA reads as TGTGCCAGTAGTGCCATATTACCCGGGACAGAAGCTTTCTTT. Translating gives CASSAILPGTEAFF. The entire variable domain, with the rest obtained from reference TRBV19 and TRBJ1-1, is as follows: DGGITQSPKYLFRKEGQNVTLSCEQNLNHDAMYWYRQDPGQGLRLIYYSQIVNDFQKGDIAEGYSVSREKKESFPLTVTSAQKNPTAFYLCASSAILPGTEAFFGQGTRLTVV.

This clonotype was counted many times. The rearrangement uses TRBV7-2 and TRBJ2-6; perhaps TRBD2 as D (7 bases). V gave up 6 bases and J gave up 4 bases, with 13 bases separating them. This CDR3 has 15 residues. The germline CDR1 and CDR2 sequences are SGHTA and FQGNSA. The DNA of the CDR3 is TGTGCCAGCAGTCGGGGGGCGACGGGGGCCAACGTCCTGACTTTC. Its protein is CASSRGATGANVLTF.

This clonotype appeared a few times. This chain joins TRBV9 and TRBJ2-6; 7 bases align to TRBD1. Germline V lookup: CDR1 SGDLS, CDR2 YYNGEE. V shed 5 bases and J 0 bases; nucleotides not matched to a gene: 11. CDR3 length: 18 amino acids. CDR3 amino acids: CASSSTGQYYSGANVLTF. CDR3 coding DNA: TGTGCCAGCAGTTCGACGGGACAGTACTACTCTGGGGCCAACGTCCTGACTTTC.

The genes are TRBV12-3 or TRBV12-4 and TRBJ1-3, with TRBD1 matching 9 bases. This CDR3 is 15 amino acids long. V lost 1 base to trimming and J lost 4 bases; unmatched junction nucleotides: 2. The CDR3 region has the DNA TGTGCCAGCAGTTTAGGGGGGACAGGGGGAAACACCATATATTTT. This translates into CASSLGGTGGNTIYF.

This clonotype appeared a few times. This sequence joins TRBV11-2 and TRBJ2-5; tentatively, D is TRBD1 (6 bases). The CDR3 spans 16 residues. Trimming left V 5 bases short and J 2 bases short, with 18 bases between. CDR1 is SGHAT and CDR2 is FQNNGV in the germline V gene. This CDR3 reads CASSQDLGAGQETQYF. DNA of the CDR3: TGTGCCAGCAGCCAAGATTTGGGGGCCGGTCAAGAGACCCAGTACTTC.